The TCR beta chain under discussion was sequenced for a study of blood T cell repertoires in COVID-19 (dated by TCRdb to 2019 to 2021). Notes on the research overall: The collaborator samples originated in the United States, Italy and Spain and spanned the acute and convalescent phases of COVID-19. Samples came from the ongoing ImmuneRACE study (first 160 participants) plus 1,254 subjects from 6 global collaborators. The sample metadata nearly always contained a de-identified subject ID, COVID-19 status, age in years and sex. Where HLA class I and class II types were available, the types were taken from metadata supplied by the sample provider, not from assay-based typing. Deeply sampled blood TCRbeta repertoires from subjects exposed to, actively infected with, or recovered from COVID-19 were included in the dataset. The repertoires were released in a freely available public database meant as a resource for research on the immune response to SARS-CoV-2. The prospective study material was composed of cDNA or gDNA derived from T cells, B-cell-depleted T cells, or PBMCs.

Participants in the prospective study were enrolled through a virtual design, were aged roughly 18 to 95 years, and lived in approximately 25 United States geographic areas. In the prospective study, cohorts were assigned on the basis of participant-reported clinical history obtained from a screening survey and a study questionnaire. Recovered participants in ImmuneRACE Cohort 3 were defined as having two consecutive negative NP/OP PCR tests, clearance from a healthcare professional, or resolution of symptoms. In the prospective study, whole blood, serum and a nasopharyngeal or oropharyngeal swab were collected from each participant by mobile phlebotomists. Participants in the prospective study had the option to provide additional blood draws and questionnaires over a 2-month period. Before DNA extraction, prospective study blood samples were shipped either frozen or at room temperature. V is cut by 5 bases and J by 0 bases, and the space between the germline ends is 17 bases. From the germline V gene (reference sequence), CDR1 is SEHNR and CDR2 is FQNEAQ. The CDR3 runs 17 amino acids, cysteine and phenylalanine included. Only CDR3 DNA is held: 51 bases, read in frame from base 1.

Concerning this clone: What antigen it recognizes has not been identified. The record has no base qualities; no much larger clone is one base away.

TCRbeta CDR3 regions were amplified from genomic DNA by means of the immunoSEQ Assay, a bias-controlled multiplex PCR. The original methods were these. The number of nucleated cells in each sample was estimated by amplification of reference gene primers within the assay. To quantify the absolute abundance of each unique TCRbeta CDR3 rearrangement, sequence reads were collapsed and filtered. Productive Simpson clonality was computed per sample as the square root of Simpson's diversity index over productive rearrangements. The source is immuneACCESS, and TCRdb retained only in-frame sequences with V and J called. Part of the clones is not carried over; for the studies checked, unresolved V genes explain less than half of this, and the remainder is unexplained. D and trimming come from the DNA, and the V and J calls and clone size come from that table. Present in this sample are roughly 400,000 clones, about 83% of which were seen just once. The ten largest account for roughly a tenth of the sample.

On the study overall, not on this receptor specifically: The quantity of clinical and demographic metadata differed by source and by participant and was supplied without curation.

This receptor was identified in a woman aged 50 to 60 who had recovered from COVID-19. The chain joins TRBV7-9 to TRBJ1-3; matching of 5 bases hints at TRBD1 as the D gene. Sequenced sample: PBMCs or T cells enriched from blood (not recorded which). The CDR3 sequence is CASSRPYTGYSGNTIYF. The bases read TGTGCCAGCAGCCGCCCCTATACAGGTTACTCTGGAAACACCATATATTTT.